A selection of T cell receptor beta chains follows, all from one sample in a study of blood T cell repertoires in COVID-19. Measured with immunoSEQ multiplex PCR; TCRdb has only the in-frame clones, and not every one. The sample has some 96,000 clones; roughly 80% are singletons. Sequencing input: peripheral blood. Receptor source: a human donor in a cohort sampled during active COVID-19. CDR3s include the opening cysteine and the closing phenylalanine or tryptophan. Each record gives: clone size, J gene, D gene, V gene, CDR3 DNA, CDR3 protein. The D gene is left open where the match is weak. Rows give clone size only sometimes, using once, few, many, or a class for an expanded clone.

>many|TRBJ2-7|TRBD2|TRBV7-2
TGTGCCAGCGGACGAGGCGGGGGGGCCTCCTACGAGCAGTACTTC
CASGRGGGASYEQYF
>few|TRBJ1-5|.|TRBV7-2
TGTGCCAGCAGCTTAGTTCTTGGCGGGGCTGGCAATCAGCCCCAGCATTTT
CASSLVLGGAGNQPQHF
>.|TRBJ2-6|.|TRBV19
TGTGCCACCACAAAAGGACAGAGCTCTGGGGCCAACGTCCTGACTTTC
CATTKGQSSGANVLTF
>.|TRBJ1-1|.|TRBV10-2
TGCGCCAGCAGTGAGTCGAGGGGGGGGAACACTGAAGCTTTCTTT
CASSESRGGNTEAFF
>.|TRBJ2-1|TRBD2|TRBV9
TGTGCCAGCAGCGTAGGGGGAGGGGCAGCAACCCACAATGAGCAGTTCTTC
CASSVGGGAATHNEQFF
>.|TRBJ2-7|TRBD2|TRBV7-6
TGTGCCAGCAGCGTGAATAGCGGGAGGGCCGGGGGCGAGCAGTACTTC
CASSVNSGRAGGEQYF
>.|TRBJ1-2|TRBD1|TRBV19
TGTGCCAGTAGTATCGACAGGGACTATGGCTACACCTTC
CASSIDRDYGYTF
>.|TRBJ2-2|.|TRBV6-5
TGTGCCAGCAGTAACCGCCGGGGCGGGGAGCTGTTTTTT
CASSNRRGGELFF
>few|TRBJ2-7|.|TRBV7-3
TGTGCCAGCAGCTTAAGTAGGGGTTACGAGCAGTACTTC
CASSLSRGYEQYF
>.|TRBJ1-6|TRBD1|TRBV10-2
TGCGCCAGCAGTGACCCCGGGACAGCCAATTCACCCCTCCACTTT
CASSDPGTANSPLHF
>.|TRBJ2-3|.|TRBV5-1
TGCGCCAGCAGCTTGGAGCTAGTTGAGTATTCAGATACGCAGTATTTT
CASSLELVEYSDTQYF
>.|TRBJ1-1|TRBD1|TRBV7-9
TGTGCCAGCAGCTCGGACAGGGAAGCTTTCTTT
CASSSDREAFF
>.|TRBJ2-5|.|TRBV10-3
TGTGCCACCCTAAATCAGGGGTCGGAGACCCAGTACTTC
CATLNQGSETQYF
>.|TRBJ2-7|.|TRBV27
TGTGCCAGCAGTCCCGGGGGCGAGCAGTACTTC
CASSPGGEQYF
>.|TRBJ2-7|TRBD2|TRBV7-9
TGTGCCAGCAGCTTTCCTAGCGGGAGGGCGTCCTACGAGCAGTACTTC
CASSFPSGRASYEQYF
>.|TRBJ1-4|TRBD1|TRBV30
TGTGCCTGGAGTCCGGGGACAGGACTAATCGGCGGGCTGTTTTTT
CAWSPGTGLIGGLFF
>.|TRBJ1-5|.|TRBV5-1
TGCGCCAGCAGCTTGGAGGGGCGCGGCAATCAGCCCCAGCATTTT
CASSLEGRGNQPQHF
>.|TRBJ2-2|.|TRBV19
TGTGCCAGTAGCAAGTTGGGGGCCAACACCGGGGAGCTGTTTTTT
CASSKLGANTGELFF
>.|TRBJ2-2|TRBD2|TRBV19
TGTGCCAGTAAGGGTGGTAGCGGGGTCACCGGGGAGCTGTTTTTT
CASKGGSGVTGELFF
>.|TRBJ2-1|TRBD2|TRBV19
TGTGCCAGTAGTATTGATATACTAGCGGGAGGCAGTGAGCAGTTCTTC
CASSIDILAGGSEQFF
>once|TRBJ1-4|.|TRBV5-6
TGTGCCAGCAGCTTGGTACAGAGCGGGGAAAAACTGTTTTTT
CASSLVQSGEKLFF
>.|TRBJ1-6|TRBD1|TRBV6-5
TGTGCCAGCAGACGACAGGGGCAGGATTCACCCCTCCACTTT
CASRRQGQDSPLHF
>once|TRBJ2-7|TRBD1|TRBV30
TGTGCCTGGCGGGACAGGGGGCTCCCCTCCTACGAGCAGTACTTC
CAWRDRGLPSYEQYF
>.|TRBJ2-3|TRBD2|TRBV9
TGTGCCAGCAGCGTAGAGCCTAGCGGGGGTCCTAGCACAGATACGCAGTATTTT
CASSVEPSGGPSTDTQYF
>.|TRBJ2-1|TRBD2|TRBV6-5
TGTGCCAGCAGAAGGACTAGCGGGAATGAGCAGTTCTTC
CASRRTSGNEQFF
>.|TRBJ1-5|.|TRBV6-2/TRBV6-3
TGTGCCAGCAGCGAAAGACCCACGGGTCCCAATCAGCCCCAGCATTTT
CASSERPTGPNQPQHF
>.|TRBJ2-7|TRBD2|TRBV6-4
TGTGCCAGCTCCCTCAATAGCGGGTACGAGCAGTACTTC
CASSLNSGYEQYF
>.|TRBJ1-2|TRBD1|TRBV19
TGTGCCAGTAGTATCGGACAGGGGGTTACGGGCTACACCTTC
CASSIGQGVTGYTF
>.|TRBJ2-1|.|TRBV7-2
TGTGCCAGCAGCTTAGGGCGGAACAATGAGCAGTTCTTC
CASSLGRNNEQFF
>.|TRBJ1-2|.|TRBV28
TGTGCCAGCAGAAAGGGGGGGGATGACTATGGCTACACCTTC
CASRKGGDDYGYTF
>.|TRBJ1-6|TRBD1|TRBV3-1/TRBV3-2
TGTGCCAGCAGCGCGCGGGACAGGGGCCCGAGCTCCTATAATTCACCCCTCCACTTT
CASSARDRGPSSYNSPLHF
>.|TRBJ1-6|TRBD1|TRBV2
TGTGCCAGAGGACAGGGAACTCGAGCCCTCCACTTT
CARGQGTRALHF
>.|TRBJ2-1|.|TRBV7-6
TGTGCCAGCAGCTTAGCAGGGGCGGATAACAATGAGCAGTTCTTC
CASSLAGADNNEQFF
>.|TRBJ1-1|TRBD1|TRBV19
TGTGCCAGTAGTTCAACAGGGGACACTGAAGCTTTCTTT
CASSSTGDTEAFF
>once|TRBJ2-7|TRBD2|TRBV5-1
TGCGCCAGCAGCTTGGCGGGGGGGATTACCCCCTACGAGCAGTACTTC
CASSLAGGITPYEQYF
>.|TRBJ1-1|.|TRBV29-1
TGCAGCGTTGTACCGGTGAACACTGAAGCTTTCTTT
CSVVPVNTEAFF
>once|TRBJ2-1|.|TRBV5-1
TGCGCCAGCAGCTTGGACAGACAGGCATGGACTGAGCAGTTCTTC
CASSLDRQAWTEQFF
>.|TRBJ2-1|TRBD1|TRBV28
TGTGCCAGCACGTCGTGGGGACAGGGCCCTAGCGGAAACAATGAGCAGTTCTTC
CASTSWGQGPSGNNEQFF
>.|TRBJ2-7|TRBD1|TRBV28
TGTGCCAGCAGTGGGGACAGGGACGAGCAGTACTTC
CASSGDRDEQYF
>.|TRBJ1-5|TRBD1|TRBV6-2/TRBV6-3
TGTGCCAGCAGTAGCAGGGGGCGTGAGGCCGATCAGCCCCAGCATTTT
CASSSRGREADQPQHF
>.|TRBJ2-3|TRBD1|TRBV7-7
TGTGCTAGCAGCTTTGGCCCCGGGACAGGGTTTCCGCAGTATTTT
CASSFGPGTGFPQYF
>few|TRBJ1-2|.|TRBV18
TGTGCCAGCTCACCACCGAACAGGGATGGCTATGGCTACACCTTC
CASSPPNRDGYGYTF
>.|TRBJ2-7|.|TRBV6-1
TGTGCCAGCAGTGAAGCACTCCCGGGACTGGACCCCTACGAGCAGTACTTC
CASSEALPGLDPYEQYF
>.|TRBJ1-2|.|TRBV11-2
TGTGCCAGCAGCTTATCAGGGTTAAGTGGCTACACCTTC
CASSLSGLSGYTF
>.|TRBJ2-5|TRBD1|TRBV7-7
TGTGCTAGCAGCCCAACAGGGGTGATAGAGACCCAGTACTTC
CASSPTGVIETQYF
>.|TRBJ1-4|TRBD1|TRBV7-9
TGTGCCAGCAGCATGGGACAGGATAATGAAAAACTGTTTTTT
CASSMGQDNEKLFF
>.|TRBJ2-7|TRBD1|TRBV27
TGTGCCAGCAGTCGAACCGGGACAGGGCACCACGAGCAGTACTTC
CASSRTGTGHHEQYF
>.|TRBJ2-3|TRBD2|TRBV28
TGTGCCAGCAGTCTAGCGGGCGATGCAGATACGCAGTATTTT
CASSLAGDADTQYF
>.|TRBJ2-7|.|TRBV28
TGTGCCAGCAGGGGGCCGAGGCAGAGCTCCTACGAGCAGTACTTC
CASRGPRQSSYEQYF
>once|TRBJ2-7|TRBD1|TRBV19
TGTGCCAGTAGTTCCCCGGGACAGGGGGCATGGGAGCAGTACTTC
CASSSPGQGAWEQYF
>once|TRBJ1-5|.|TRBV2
TGTGCCAGCAGTGAACGCGGGACGGTCCATCAGCCCCAGCATTTT
CASSERGTVHQPQHF
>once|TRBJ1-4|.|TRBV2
TGTGCCAGCTATCGGCAGGGCGCTAATGAAAAACTGTTTTTT
CASYRQGANEKLFF
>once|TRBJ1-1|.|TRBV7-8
TGTGCCAGCAGCTTAGTTCTAGGGAACACTGAAGCTTTCTTT
CASSLVLGNTEAFF
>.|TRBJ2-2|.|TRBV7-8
TGTGCCAGCAGCTTAGCGGGGCCTAACACCGGGGAGCTGTTTTTT
CASSLAGPNTGELFF
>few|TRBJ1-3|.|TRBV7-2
TGTGCCAGCAGCTTAGTGTCAGGGGATCCTGGAAACACCATATATTTT
CASSLVSGDPGNTIYF
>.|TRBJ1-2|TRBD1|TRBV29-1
TGCAGCGTTGAGGGGACAGGGAAGGACTATGGCTACACCTTC
CSVEGTGKDYGYTF
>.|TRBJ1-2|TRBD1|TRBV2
TGTGCCAGCAGCCAGGGGGCGATTGGCTACACCTTC
CASSQGAIGYTF
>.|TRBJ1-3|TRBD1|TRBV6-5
TGTGCCAGCGCTGAGACCGGGACAGGAGGAAACACCATATATTTT
CASAETGTGGNTIYF
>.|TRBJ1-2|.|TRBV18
TGTGCCAGCTCAACCCGACAGGATGGCTACACCTTC
CASSTRQDGYTF